Detailed here is one T cell receptor (beta chain). Its antigen is currently unknown. V gave up 3 bases and J gave up 5 bases; unmatched junction bases: 7. Germline CDR1 is MGHRA and CDR2 is YSYEKL. CDR3 length: 15 amino acids. The data belong to a study of CD8+ T cells in alopecia areata. About the research overall: Oral tofacitinib (5 to 10 mg twice daily) was administered to treated patients.

General study results and limits: Alopecia totalis/universalis scalp especially showed more expanded CD8+ clones than normal scalp. One nonresponder makes the tie between baseline CD8+ expansion and response uncertain.

As to treatment: oral pan-JAK inhibitor, 5-10 mg twice daily. As the sequencing template, cDNA was produced by extracting RNA and reverse transcribing it. Assay: immunoSEQ multiplex PCR; the TCRdb copy retains only in-frame clones and omits some. Of 150,000 to 200,000 clones listed, approximately 60% were seen once; the top ten hold around 14%. The clonotype originates from a human donor with alopecia areata. The sample was CD4+ T cells sorted from blood, taken at week 24, from a patient treated with tofacitinib. The V call is TRBV4-1, the J call TRBJ1-5, with TRBD1 identical over 7 bases. CDR3 nucleotides: TGCGCCAGCAGCCAGTGGGGACAGCTGGATCAGCCCCAGCATTTT. It codes for CASSQWGQLDQPQHF.